The 14 T cell receptor beta chains below come from one sample, sequenced in a study of T cell responses to AZD1222 COVID-19 vaccine. The method was immunoSEQ multiplex PCR; TCRdb's version includes in-frame clones alone and lacks a portion of them. This table has about 110,000 clones, around nine tenths appearing once. Sample: peripheral blood, taken on day 0 of AZD1222 vaccination. The receptors were sampled from an adult in good health.

The rearrangement links TRBV10-3 to TRBJ1-1; weak D call: TRBD1 (5 bases). Trimming left V 10 bases short and J 0 bases short, with 12 bases between. CDR1 and CDR2 (germline): ENHRY, SYGVKD. The CDR3 has 13 residues. This chain's CDR3 is CATSRGMNTEAFF. DNA for the CDR3: TGTGCCACCTCGAGGGGAATGAACACTGAAGCTTTCTTT.

The chain joins TRBV15 to TRBJ1-1; D might be TRBD1 (6 bases). Germline loops: CDR1 LNHNV, CDR2 YYDKDF (reference sequence). This CDR3 is built from 13 residues. The V end lost 4 bases, the J end lost 3 bases, and 9 bases lay between the germline ends. The DNA for the CDR3 is TGTGCCACCAGCACAGGGGCGCACACTGAAGCTTTCTTT. Translation gives CATSTGAHTEAFF.

The chain joins TRBV13 to TRBJ1-1; D possibly corresponds to TRBD1 (5 bases). The CDR3 runs to 13 residues. Trimming removed 5 bases from V and 6 bases from J, with 13 bases in between. The germline CDR1 and CDR2 sequences are PRHDT and FYEKMQ (reference sequence). Here the CDR3 DNA reads TGTGCCAGCAGCGTCTACGGGACCTCTGAAGCTTTCTTT. It is translated as CASSVYGTSEAFF.

The chain links TRBV7-2 to TRBJ2-7; either TRBD1 or TRBD2 may fit D (6 bases each). Trimming removed 0 bases from V and 4 bases from J, with 16 bases in between. Germline-derived CDR1 and CDR2 are SGHTA and FQGNSA. The CDR3 totals 16 residues. CDR3 DNA: TGTGCCAGCAGCTTAGCCGGTGGGGGGCCTGGGTACGAGCAGTACTTC. Translation gives CASSLAGGGPGYEQYF. Together with reference TRBV7-2 and TRBJ2-7, the CDR3 gives the full variable domain: GAGVSQSPSNKVTEKGKDVELRCDPISGHTALYWYRQSLGQGLEFLIYFQGNSAPDKSGLPSDRFSAERTGGSVSTLTIQRTQQEDSAVYLCASSLAGGGPGYEQYFGPGTRLTVT.

The genes are TRBV18 and TRBJ2-5; 12 bases are shared with TRBD2. The CDR3 spans 16 residues. Germline V gene sequence: CDR1 KGHSH, CDR2 LQKENI. Unmatched junction bases numbered 5, after V lost 3 bases and J lost 3 bases. The CDR3 region is CASSPERLAGEETQYF. As DNA, the CDR3 is TGTGCCAGCTCACCGGAAAGACTAGCGGGGGAAGAGACCCAGTACTTC.

The V gene is TRBV6-1, the J gene TRBJ2-6; 7 nucleotides match TRBD2. The CDR3 is 16 residues long. CDR1 and CDR2 from the germline V gene are MNHNS and SASEGT. Trimming cost V 4 bases and J 4 bases; bases outside gene matches: 7. CDR3 protein: CASSVGEGTGANVLTF. CDR3 nucleotide sequence: TGTGCCAGCAGTGTGGGGGAGGGGACCGGGGCCAACGTCCTGACTTTC.

This chain uses TRBV9 with TRBJ1-6, with unresolved D. This CDR3 contains 13 residues. Per germline, CDR1 SGDLS and CDR2 YYNGEE. The V and J ends lost 2 bases and 7 bases respectively, with 7 bases between them. The CDR3 nucleotides are TGTGCCAGCAGCGTTATTTCGAATTCACCCCTCCACTTT. Translating it yields CASSVISNSPLHF.

The chain has TRBV6-5 and TRBJ2-7, with 9 bases matching TRBD1. From germline, CDR1 is MNHEY and CDR2 SVGAGI. This CDR3 contains 13 residues. V lost 11 bases, J lost 2 bases, and 7 bases stayed unmatched. In DNA, the CDR3 is TGTGCCGGAGCGGGACAGGGAACCTACGAGCAGTACTTC. Amino acid sequence: CAGAGQGTYEQYF.

The chain links TRBV7-9 to TRBJ2-3; no definite D call. Trimming cost V 0 bases and J 4 bases, with 14 bases left between them. This CDR3 has 16 amino acids. CDR1 and CDR2 from the germline V gene are SEHNR and FQNEAQ (reference sequence). The CDR3 sequence is CASSLAKSRRPDTQYF. In nucleotides, the CDR3 is TGTGCCAGCAGCTTAGCAAAATCTAGAAGGCCAGATACGCAGTATTTT. Supplemented by reference TRBV7-9 and TRBJ2-3, the full variable domain reads DTGVSQNPRHKITKRGQNVTFRCDPISEHNRLYWYRQTLGQGPEFLTYFQNEAQLEKSRLLSDRFSAERPKGSFSTLEIQRTEQGDSAMYLCASSLAKSRRPDTQYFGPGTRLTVL.

This rearrangement joins TRBV16 to TRBJ2-7; 11 bases fit TRBD1. The CDR3 has 15 residues. V shed 2 bases, J shed 5 bases, and the junction held 5 bases outside the gene matches. CDR1 KGHSY and CDR2 FQNENV come from the germline V gene. The CDR3 reads CASSQRDRGTDEQYF. CDR3 nucleotides: TGTGCCAGCAGCCAAAGGGACAGGGGGACCGACGAGCAGTACTTC. Drawing the rest from reference TRBV16 and TRBJ2-7, the complete variable domain is GEEVAQTPKHLVRGEGQKAKLYCAPIKGHSYVFWYQQVLKNEFKFLISFQNENVFDETGMPKERFSAKCLPNSPCSLEIQATKLEDSAVYFCASSQRDRGTDEQYFGPGTRLTVT.

V is TRBV9 and J is TRBJ2-7, with 12 bases matching TRBD2. Germline CDR1 SGDLS, CDR2 YYNGEE. This CDR3 is 16 amino acids long. V was clipped by 4 bases and J by 4 bases; unmatched bases: 9. The CDR3 sequence is CASSPLAGGPAYEQYF. CDR3 nucleotides: TGTGCCAGCAGCCCTCTAGCGGGGGGGCCCGCGTACGAGCAGTACTTC.

This chain links TRBV30 with TRBJ1-2; D call uncertain. This CDR3 has 12 amino acids. The V and J ends lost 6 bases and 7 bases respectively, with 15 bases between them. CDR1 and CDR2 from the germline V gene are GTSNPN and SVGIG (reference sequence). In DNA, the CDR3 is TGTGCCTGTAGTTTCTCAGCGGGTGGCTACACCTTC. Protein: CACSFSAGGYTF.

The rearrangement uses TRBV4-3 and TRBJ1-2; weak D call: TRBD1 (5 bases). The V gene lost 0 bases and the J gene lost 9 bases, with 14 bases spanning the gap. CDR1 and CDR2 from the germline V gene are LGHNA and YSLEER. The CDR3 has 14 residues. CDR3 residues: CASSQDGRGRRYTF. The CDR3 DNA follows: TGCGCCAGCAGCCAAGATGGAAGGGGACGCCGCTACACCTTC.

This clone was detected only a few times. The chain joins TRBV6-5 to TRBJ1-3; no firm D call. Germline CDR1 is MNHEY and CDR2 is SVGAGI. The CDR3 runs 13 residues. Trimming removed 2 bases from V and 3 bases from J, with 5 bases in between. CDR3 amino acids: CASSYPGGNTIYF. CDR3 DNA: TGTGCCAGCAGTTACCCGGGTGGAAACACCATATATTTT.